This paragraph reports one T cell receptor beta chain. Its cognate antigen is unknown. The length of the CDR3 is 16 residues. Germline CDR1 reads LNHDA; CDR2 reads SQIVND (reference sequence). V was trimmed by 1 base and J by 2 bases, leaving 15 bases between them. The data originate from a study of shared clonotypes between healthy human individuals. Study-level background: Per-donor plates numbered three CD4 naive, three CD4 memory, two CD8 naive and one CD8 memory.

Splitting the CD4+ cells yielded a CD45RA+ naive subset and a CD45RA-negative memory subset. TCRdb's table, derived via immunoSEQ multiplex PCR, lists solely in-frame clones and lacks some. This sample has about 1.1 million clones; about 80% occur once, and the top ten carry 0.85% to 1%. Study-wide results and caveats: Although depth was large, rarefaction showed that sequencing of the sorted subsets was incomplete. What naive subsets generally showed was a larger estimated richness than memory subsets showed.

J is TRBJ2-7 and V is TRBV19; D unclear. The source material was memory CD4+ T cells from PBMCs. Subset reported: CD45RA-negative fraction. This receptor was identified in a young man in good health. Some clones in this sample may be carry-over from other donors' samples. CDR3 residues: CASSIGAVQRTYEQYF. The CDR3 DNA is TGTGCCAGTAGTATAGGGGCAGTACAAAGGACCTACGAGCAGTACTTC.